A single sample gave rise to the 22 T cell receptor beta chains below, sequenced in a study of T cells in Graves' hyperthyroidism and ophthalmopathy. Amplified TCR beta CDR3 regions derived from RNA transcripts. During a first-round RT-PCR of the TCR CDR3, the HTBI primer set was used. TCRdb redid the calling of the multiplex PCR reads with MiXCR, one entry per CDR3 protein. The table has roughly 500,000 distinct CDR3 sequences, about 20% seen once. The sequenced material came from blood. These receptors were obtained from a woman in her 70s with Graves' ophthalmopathy.

In nucleotides, the CDR3 is TGTGCCAGCAGCGTATCGGGGCTAACCCCCTACGAGCAGTACTTC. Protein: CASSVSGLTPYEQYF. The rearrangement joins TRBV9 to TRBJ2-7; the D gene could be TRBD1 or TRBD2 (5 bases each). The germline V and J ends were trimmed by 1 base and 2 bases, with 13 bases remaining between them. CDR3 length: 15 residues. In germline, CDR1 is SGDLS, CDR2 YYNGEE.

This clonotype was seen a single time. V and J are TRBV5-4 and TRBJ1-2; 8 bases align to TRBD1. J lost 7 bases, V lost 4 bases, and 3 bases had no gene match. Germline CDR1 reads SGHNT; CDR2 reads YYREEE (reference sequence). CDR3 length: 12 amino acids. The CDR3 DNA is TGTGCCAGCAGCAAGGACAGGGCTGGCTACACCTTC. Residues: CASSKDRAGYTF.

This chain connects TRBV5-1 to TRBJ2-6; TRBD1 agrees at 12 bases. The germline CDR1 and CDR2 sequences are SGHRS and YFSETQ. J was trimmed by 4 bases and V by 1 base; bases with no gene match: 6. The CDR3 has 18 residues. The CDR3 DNA sequence: TGCGCCAGCAGCTTGCAGGGACAGGGGGCGGCGGGGGCCAACGTCCTGACTTTC. This sequence encodes CASSLQGQGAAGANVLTF.

CDR3 sequence: CASSPGQGPYNEQFF. The CDR3 region has the DNA TGTGCCAGCAGCCCTGGACAGGGGCCCTACAATGAGCAGTTCTTC. The rearrangement uses TRBV18 and TRBJ2-1, with 9 positions matching TRBD1. The CDR3 consists of 15 residues. Germline-derived CDR1 and CDR2 are KGHSH and LQKENI. V trimming: 8 bases; J trimming: 2 bases; junction bases outside the gene matches: 7.

Comment on this clonotype: Given a much more abundant clone one base away, this may be a read error. The chain has TRBV6-1 and TRBJ1-5, with D perhaps matching TRBD1 (5 bases). The CDR3 is made up of 15 amino acids. Per germline, CDR1 MNHNS and CDR2 SASEGT. V lost 6 bases, J lost 3 bases, and 15 bases lay in between. The CDR3 here is CASSEGSGNNQPQHF. The CDR3 nucleotides are TGTGCCAGCAGCGAGGGGAGCGGGAACAATCAGCCCCAGCATTTT.

This clonotype was observed many times. The CDR3 DNA reads TGTGCCAGCAGTTCGACCGGGACAGGGAACGGTGAAGCTTTCTTT. Translated, it gives CASSSTGTGNGEAFF. The chain joins TRBV25-1 to TRBJ1-1; 9 nucleotides align to TRBD1. V was pared by 5 bases and J by 7 bases, with 11 bases of the junction left unmatched. Germline loops: CDR1 MGHDK, CDR2 SYGVNS. The CDR3 is made up of 15 amino acids.

This clonotype turned up a few times. The V call is TRBV18, the J call TRBJ2-1; D unresolved. Germline V gives CDR1 KGHSH, CDR2 LQKENI. The V end was cut by 1 base, the J end by 7 bases, with 17 bases between. The CDR3 loop spans 16 amino acids. The CDR3 reads CASSPLVPTFGNEQFF. The CDR3 bases are TGTGCCAGCTCACCACTGGTTCCTACCTTCGGGAATGAGCAGTTCTTC.

Regarding this clonotype: Given a much more abundant clone one base away, this may be a read error. The chain links TRBV28 to TRBJ2-7; TRBD2 is a possible D gene (5 bases). CDR3 length equals 17 residues. Trimming took off 1 base at V and 0 bases at J, with 16 bases between the two ends. Per germline, CDR1 MDHEN and CDR2 SYDVKM. This CDR3 is CASSLLPERQFSYEQYF. DNA for the CDR3: TGTGCCAGCAGTTTATTACCCGAGCGGCAATTCTCCTACGAGCAGTACTTC.

This clonotype showed up many times. The J gene is TRBJ2-7, the V gene TRBV30; D is possibly TRBD1 (6 bases). CDR1 and CDR2 (germline): GTSNPN, SVGIG (reference sequence). This CDR3 has 12 amino acids. V was cut by 0 bases and J by 4 bases, with 7 bases left in between. The CDR3 coding sequence is TGTGCCTGGAGTGTACAGGGTTACGAGCAGTACTTC. It is translated as CAWSVQGYEQYF.

This clonotype showed up just a few times. The chain recombines TRBV27 with TRBJ2-1, with 9 positions matching TRBD2. V was pared by 6 bases and J by 7 bases, with 19 bases of the junction left unmatched. Germline-derived CDR1 and CDR2 are MNHEY and SMNVEV (reference sequence). The CDR3 is made up of 18 amino acids. The CDR3 here is CASRRRLAGPLGENEQFF. CDR3 in DNA: TGTGCCAGCAGGAGACGGCTAGCGGGACCCCTAGGGGAGAATGAGCAGTTCTTC.

This chain links TRBV6-2 or TRBV6-3 with TRBJ1-6; D gene unclear. V lost 6 bases, J lost 5 bases, and 14 bases lay in between. CDR1 is MNHEY, CDR2 SVGEGT, per germline. The CDR3 consists of 15 residues. CDR3 DNA: TGTGCCAGCAGCCGAGGTGAAAGGAATAATTCACCCCTCCACTTT. It encodes CASSRGERNNSPLHF.

The CDR3 DNA follows: TGTGCCAGCGCGGTGGAGCGAAGTACAGATACGCAGTATTTT. Its protein is CASAVERSTDTQYF. This chain joins TRBV12-3 or TRBV12-4 and TRBJ2-3; D is unresolved. Trimming pared 8 bases from V and 3 bases from J, leaving 15 bases between. CDR3 length equals 14 residues.

The genes are TRBV20-1 and TRBJ1-1; 8 nucleotides line up with TRBD1. Germline V gene lookup returns CDR1 DFQATT and CDR2 SNEGSKA (reference sequence). The CDR3 has 14 residues. With V trimmed by 5 bases and J by 1 base, 6 bases remained unmatched. The CDR3 protein is CSAPRDRRNTEAFF. The DNA for the CDR3 is TGCAGTGCTCCCCGGGACAGGCGGAACACTGAAGCTTTCTTT.

This clonotype has ten or more counts. This chain uses TRBV15 with TRBJ2-1, with TRBD2 identical over 7 bases. The trim removed 1 base at V and 0 bases at J, leaving 0 bases unmatched. The CDR3 has 15 residues. Germline CDR1 reads LNHNV; CDR2 reads YYDKDF (reference sequence). CDR3 sequence reads: CATSRGGSSYNEQFF. CDR3 DNA: TGTGCCACCAGCAGAGGCGGGAGCTCCTACAATGAGCAGTTCTTC.

The chain is built from TRBV6-1 and TRBJ1-1, with TRBD1 matching over 10 bases. V shed 6 bases and J 6 bases; nucleotides not matched to a gene: 7. The V gene's germline CDR1 is MNHNS and CDR2 SASEGT. This CDR3 spans 14 amino acids. Here the CDR3 DNA reads TGTGCCAGCAGAACAGACAGGGGGCGGGCTGAAGCTTTCTTT. Encoded protein: CASRTDRGRAEAFF.

This chain uses TRBV6-1 with TRBJ2-3; D possibly corresponds to TRBD1 (6 bases). V lost 1 base and J 2 bases, leaving 16 bases between the germline ends. The CDR3 consists of 17 residues. The germline CDR1 and CDR2 sequences are MNHNS and SASEGT. Written as DNA, the CDR3 is TGTGCCAGCAGTGAAGGACCGGGACACTCGTCCACAGATACGCAGTATTTT. It encodes CASSEGPGHSSTDTQYF.

This clonotype was detected a few times. This chain joins TRBV20-1 and TRBJ2-5, with 9 bases lining up with TRBD1. The CDR3 contains 14 residues. Trimming cost V 0 bases and J 1 base; bases outside gene matches: 0. The germline CDR1 and CDR2 sequences are DFQATT and SNEGSKA (reference sequence). The CDR3 sequence is CSAREDRGQETQYF. Written as DNA, the CDR3 is TGCAGTGCTAGAGAGGACAGGGGCCAAGAGACCCAGTACTTC.

The chain couples TRBV12-3 or TRBV12-4 to TRBJ2-2, with TRBD2 matching 7 bases. Trimming cost V 10 bases and J 2 bases; bases outside gene matches: 7. CDR3 length: 14 residues. Here the CDR3 DNA reads TGTGCCACCGCTTGGGGGGGTAACACCGGGGAGCTGTTTTTT. Its protein product is CATAWGGNTGELFF.

About this clonotype: This sequence may be a read error, since a much larger clone differs from it by one base. This rearrangement joins TRBV6-1 to TRBJ1-1; perhaps TRBD1 as D (5 bases). The V gene lost 6 bases and the J gene lost 4 bases, with 12 bases spanning the gap. Germline CDR1 MNHNS, CDR2 SASEGT. The CDR3 has 13 amino acids. CDR3 sequence (DNA): TGTGCCAGCAGACCCGGCGGGACCACTGAAGCTTTCTTT. It codes for CASRPGGTTEAFF.

A note on this clonotype: A much larger clone is a single base away; this may be a read error. The chain carries TRBV2 and TRBJ2-1; D is unclear. From germline, CDR1 is SNHLY and CDR2 FYNNEI. V was cut by 7 bases and J by 6 bases, with 7 bases left in between. The CDR3 is made up of 11 amino acids. CDR3 protein: CASTKSNEQFF. The CDR3 nucleotides are TGTGCCAGCACCAAGAGCAATGAGCAGTTCTTC.

This clonotype came up a few times. This chain connects TRBV6-1 to TRBJ1-1; D not certain. Germline CDR1 MNHNS, CDR2 SASEGT. Trimming removed 7 bases from V and 0 bases from J, with 15 bases in between. The CDR3 length is 15 residues. The CDR3 loop reads CASTPGGPVNTEAFF. CDR3 nucleotide sequence: TGTGCCAGCACTCCCGGCGGACCGGTGAACACTGAAGCTTTCTTT.

There are a few counts of this clonotype. V and J are TRBV7-9 and TRBJ2-7; TRBD1 matches at 10 bases. V gave up 5 bases and J gave up 4 bases; unmatched junction bases: 8. This CDR3 is 15 amino acids long. The germline CDR1 and CDR2 sequences are SEHNR and FQNEAQ (reference sequence). CDR3 nucleotide sequence: TGTGCCAGCAGCGCCCGGGACAGGGGAACGTACGAGCAGTACTTC. Amino acid sequence: CASSARDRGTYEQYF.